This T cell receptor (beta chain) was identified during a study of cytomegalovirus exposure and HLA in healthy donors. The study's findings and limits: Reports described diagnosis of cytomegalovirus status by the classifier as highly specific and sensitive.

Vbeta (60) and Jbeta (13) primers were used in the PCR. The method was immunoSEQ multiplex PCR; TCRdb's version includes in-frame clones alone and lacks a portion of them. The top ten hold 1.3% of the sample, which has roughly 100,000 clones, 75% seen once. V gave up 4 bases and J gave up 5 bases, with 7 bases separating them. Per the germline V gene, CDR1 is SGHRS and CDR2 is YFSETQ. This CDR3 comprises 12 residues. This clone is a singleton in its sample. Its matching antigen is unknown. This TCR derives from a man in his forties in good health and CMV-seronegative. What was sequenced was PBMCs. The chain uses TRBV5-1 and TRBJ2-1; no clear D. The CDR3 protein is CASSQTDNEQFF. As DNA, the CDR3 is TGCGCCAGCAGCCAAACAGACAATGAGCAGTTCTTC.